This T cell receptor (beta chain) was documented in a study of vaccination effects on CD4 cells after COVID-19. This clone was found a few times. The target antigen is unknown. Following a roughly ten-day culture, CD4+ T cells were purified. None of these healthy vaccinees had been infected with SARS-CoV-2 before vaccination. This table comes from immunoSEQ multiplex PCR, and its TCRdb copy is limited to in-frame clones, with some not included. The sample carries fewer than 40,000 clones, 65% to 70% recorded once. V dropped 4 bases and J dropped 3; count of bases not matched to a gene: 6. Germline CDR1 and CDR2: SGHRS and YFSETQ. The CDR3 has 17 residues.

The TCR sequence derives from a human donor who received a COVID-19 vaccine. The rearrangement joins TRBV5-1 to TRBJ2-1; 14 positions match TRBD2. The sequences come from CD4+ T cells from PBMCs cultured without peptide, collected before COVID-19 vaccination. CDR3 protein: CASSPGTSGSNYNEQFF. The DNA for the CDR3 is TGCGCCAGCAGCCCAGGGACTAGCGGGAGTAACTACAATGAGCAGTTCTTC. Full variable domain (missing parts from reference TRBV5-1 and TRBJ2-1): KAGVTQTPRYLIKTRGQQVTLSCSPISGHRSVSWYQQTPGQGLQFLFEYFSETQRNKGNFPGRFSGRQFSNSRSEMNVSTLELGDSALYLCASSPGTSGSNYNEQFFGPGTRLTVL.